The T cell receptor beta chain under discussion was sequenced for a study of cytomegalovirus exposure and HLA in healthy donors. The PCR was carried out with 60 Vbeta primers and 13 Jbeta primers. The data were produced by immunoSEQ multiplex PCR, yet TCRdb's version contains in-frame clones alone and is incomplete. In the table there are 130,000 to 150,000 clones, 80% to 90% of which are singletons. This CDR3 is 20 amino acids long. Trimming took off 1 base at V and 0 bases at J, with 20 bases between the two ends. What was sequenced was PBMCs. This receptor was taken from a woman aged 40 to 50 in good health and CMV-seropositive. The gene calls are TRBV5-3 and TRBJ2-6, with D perhaps matching TRBD1 (6 bases). TRBV5-3 belongs to the ORF category, with a function that is uncertain. The CDR3 loop is CARSLPPWQGQFSGANVLTF. CDR3 in DNA: TGTGCCAGAAGCTTGCCGCCTTGGCAGGGGCAATTCTCTGGGGCCAACGTCCTGACTTTC.